Listed here are 32 T cell receptor beta chains from one sample, sequenced in a study of T cell responses to AZD1222 COVID-19 vaccine. Method: immunoSEQ multiplex PCR; TCRdb's copy keeps in-frame clones and lacks some. This table holds 120,000 or so clones, 85% to 90% found once. Here the sequenced sample was peripheral blood, taken 28 days after the second AZD1222 dose. These receptors came from an adult who received the AZD1222 COVID-19 vaccine.

This chain connects TRBV27 to TRBJ2-5, with a possible D match to TRBD1 (5 bases). The CDR3 runs 14 residues. V lost 6 bases, J lost 2 bases, and 13 bases lay in between. Germline loops: CDR1 MNHEY, CDR2 SMNVEV (reference sequence). The CDR3 here is CASRNQGFQETQYF. In nucleotides, the CDR3 is TGTGCCAGCAGAAATCAGGGTTTTCAAGAGACCCAGTACTTC.

The chain recombines TRBV6-5 with TRBJ2-7; 9 bases align to TRBD1. The germline V gene has CDR1 MNHEY and CDR2 SVGAGI. Trimming took 0 bases from V and 3 from J; bases not matched to a gene: 6. The CDR3 is 16 amino acids. The CDR3 loop is CASSYSMTGGNYEQYF. CDR3 DNA sequence: TGTGCCAGCAGTTACTCGATGACAGGGGGAAACTACGAGCAGTACTTC.

The chain is built from TRBV5-4 and TRBJ1-2; no clear D. This CDR3 is 14 amino acids long. The germline gives CDR1 SGHNT, CDR2 YYREEE (reference sequence). Trimming pared 0 bases from V and 8 bases from J, leaving 14 bases between. CDR3 sequence (DNA): TGTGCCAGCAGCTTGGAGGGAGGGCCCTTCGGCTACACCTTC. This sequence encodes CASSLEGGPFGYTF.

The chain uses TRBV7-2 and TRBJ2-1; 11 bases align to TRBD2. Germline values: CDR1 SGHTA, CDR2 FQGNSA. The CDR3 consists of 18 residues. V gave up 5 bases and J gave up 7 bases; unmatched junction bases: 16. The CDR3: CASSPLPALAGVRNEQFF. Written as DNA, the CDR3 is TGTGCCAGCAGCCCTCTCCCCGCACTAGCGGGAGTACGAAATGAGCAGTTCTTC.

This clone was detected only once. The rearrangement uses TRBV21-1 and TRBJ2-1; the DNA was not compared with TRBD2, the D call given in the table. TRBV21-1 is classified as a pseudogene. This CDR3 comprises 16 residues. CDR3 protein: CASSFTGTSGRYEQFF. The CDR3 DNA reads as TGTGCCAGCAGCTTTACCGGGACTAGCGGGAGGTATGAGCAGTTCTTC.

The chain employs TRBV3-1 (or the pseudogene TRBV3-2) and TRBJ1-3, with 7 bases fitting TRBD1. This CDR3 comprises 16 residues. V lost 5 bases, J lost 4 bases, and 11 bases stayed unmatched. Per germline, CDR1 LGHDT and CDR2 YNNKEL (reference sequence). The CDR3: CASSFQTGSSGNTIYF. The CDR3 nucleotides read TGTGCCAGCAGCTTTCAGACAGGGTCATCAGGAAACACCATATATTTT.

This clone has just one count. This chain uses TRBV28 with TRBJ1-5, with a tentative D call TRBD1 (5 bases). V gave up 6 bases and J gave up 3 bases, with 18 bases separating them. The CDR3 is 16 residues long. Per the germline V gene, CDR1 is MDHEN and CDR2 is SYDVKM. DNA for the CDR3: TGTGCCAGCAGCCTGGGGGGACCGAGATTCAATCAGCCCCAGCATTTT. Its protein product is CASSLGGPRFNQPQHF. Full variable domain (rest looked up from reference TRBV28 and TRBJ1-5): DVKVTQSSRYLVKRTGEKVFLECVQDMDHENMFWYRQDPGLGLRLIYFSYDVKMKEKGDIPEGYSVSREKKERFSLILESASTNQTSMYLCASSLGGPRFNQPQHFGDGTRLSIL.

This clone was counted ten times or more. The gene calls are TRBV19 and TRBJ1-5; tentative D call: TRBD1 (6 bases). The CDR3 is made up of 14 amino acids. The V end was cut by 6 bases, the J end by 5 bases, with 14 bases between. Germline assignment: CDR1 LNHDA and CDR2 SQIVND (reference sequence). The CDR3 spells CASSGGQTDQPQHF. CDR3 in DNA: TGTGCCAGTAGCGGAGGACAGACTGATCAGCCCCAGCATTTT. The entire variable domain, with the rest obtained from reference TRBV19 and TRBJ1-5, is as follows: DGGITQSPKYLFRKEGQNVTLSCEQNLNHDAMYWYRQDPGQGLRLIYYSQIVNDFQKGDIAEGYSVSREKKESFPLTVTSAQKNPTAFYLCASSGGQTDQPQHFGDGTRLSIL.

The chain uses TRBV28 and TRBJ1-5, with D tentatively TRBD1 (6 bases). The CDR3 covers 18 residues. V was trimmed by 2 bases and J by 2 bases, leaving 19 bases between them. Germline CDR1 MDHEN, CDR2 SYDVKM. The CDR3 reads CASSLLGGFRGGNQPQHF. In DNA, the CDR3 is TGTGCCAGCAGTTTACTAGGGGGGTTTAGGGGCGGCAATCAGCCCCAGCATTTT.

The chain joins TRBV9 to TRBJ1-6, with TRBD1 matching 7 bases. Germline CDR1 reads SGDLS; CDR2 reads YYNGEE. V lost 6 bases to trimming and J lost 9 bases; unmatched junction nucleotides: 9. The CDR3 length is 14 residues. CDR3 DNA: TGTGCCAGCACCTTGGAGGGGGCAGGTTCACCCCTCCACTTT. Amino acids: CASTLEGAGSPLHF. Together with reference TRBV9 and TRBJ1-6, the CDR3 gives the full variable domain: DSGVTQTPKHLITATGQRVTLRCSPRSGDLSVYWYQQSLDQGLQFLIQYYNGEERAKGNILERFSAQQFPDLHSELNLSSLELGDSALYFCASTLEGAGSPLHFGNGTRLTVT.

V and J are TRBV19 and TRBJ1-2, with D tentatively TRBD1 (6 bases). V was pared by 7 bases and J by 4 bases, with 19 bases between. From germline, CDR1 is LNHDA and CDR2 SQIVND (reference sequence). The CDR3 length is 15 residues. CDR3 nucleotide sequence: TGTGCCAGTATCGACAAGGGGGGGCAGGTCTATGGCTACACCTTC. Its translation: CASIDKGGQVYGYTF.

DNA for the CDR3: TGTGCCAGCAGCTTGTACAGGGGAACGAAGAACACTGAAGCTTTCTTT. It encodes CASSLYRGTKNTEAFF. The chain has TRBV7-9 and TRBJ1-1; TRBD1 agrees at 7 bases. The CDR3 consists of 16 residues. The V segment lost 3 bases and the J segment 1 base; nucleotides outside the gene matches: 8. Germline CDR1 reads SEHNR; CDR2 reads FQNEAQ (reference sequence).

The chain has TRBV10-3 and TRBJ2-7; the D gene could be TRBD1 or TRBD2 (5 bases each). There are 13 residues in the CDR3. In germline, CDR1 is ENHRY, CDR2 SYGVKD. The V end lost 10 bases, the J end lost 10 bases, and 23 bases lay between the germline ends. In nucleotides, the CDR3 is TGTGCCACCCGGGGCCGGCAGACAGCACCCCAGTACTTC. As protein: CATRGRQTAPQYF.

The rearrangement joins TRBV2 to TRBJ1-1, with TRBD1 identical over 10 bases. V dropped 4 bases and J dropped 2; count of bases not matched to a gene: 7. The CDR3 extends over 16 amino acids. Germline V CDR1 and CDR2: SNHLY, FYNNEI. CDR3 loop: CASSVRQGAFNTEAFF. In DNA form, the CDR3 reads TGTGCCAGCAGTGTCCGACAGGGGGCCTTTAACACTGAAGCTTTCTTT.

This clone was seen a single time. V is TRBV13 and J is TRBJ2-1; TRBD2 matches at 10 bases. The CDR3 has 15 amino acids. With V trimmed by 4 bases and J by 7 bases, 7 bases remained unmatched. Germline assignment: CDR1 PRHDT and CDR2 FYEKMQ (reference sequence). CDR3 in amino acids: CASSSPGLAANEQFF. Written as DNA, the CDR3 is TGTGCCAGCAGCTCACCCGGACTAGCGGCGAATGAGCAGTTCTTC.

The chain couples TRBV5-4 to TRBJ1-6; no clear D. Between the trimmed V and J ends, which lost 1 base and 6 bases, there was a span of 2 bases. Per the germline V gene, CDR1 is SGHNT and CDR2 is YYREEE (reference sequence). The CDR3 totals 12 residues. DNA of the CDR3: TGTGCCAGCAGCTTGCCTAATTCACCCCTCCACTTT. Its protein is CASSLPNSPLHF.

The chain combines TRBV7-9 with TRBJ2-7; D is undetermined. Germline V gene lookup returns CDR1 SEHNR and CDR2 FQNEAQ (reference sequence). Trimming shortened V by 5 bases and J by 3 bases, and 8 bases separated the two germline ends. This CDR3 has 12 amino acids. CDR3 nucleotides: TGTGCCAGCAGCCCCCGAGACTACGAGCAGTACTTC. The encoded protein is CASSPRDYEQYF.

This chain connects TRBV19 to TRBJ1-1; D uncertain. With 3 bases removed from V and 1 base from J, the gap between germline ends came to 6 bases. The CDR3 covers 13 residues. Germline-derived CDR1 and CDR2 are LNHDA and SQIVND (reference sequence). CDR3 bases: TGTGCCAGTAGTATTGCAGAGAACACTGAAGCTTTCTTT. Its protein is CASSIAENTEAFF. The entire variable domain, with the rest obtained from reference TRBV19 and TRBJ1-1, is as follows: DGGITQSPKYLFRKEGQNVTLSCEQNLNHDAMYWYRQDPGQGLRLIYYSQIVNDFQKGDIAEGYSVSREKKESFPLTVTSAQKNPTAFYLCASSIAENTEAFFGQGTRLTVV.

V gene TRBV7-2 combines with J gene TRBJ2-3; 15 positions agree with TRBD2. The CDR3 consists of 18 residues. Germline V gene data show CDR1 as SGHTA and CDR2 as FQGNSA. Trimming cost V 2 bases and J 5 bases; bases outside gene matches: 8. The chain's CDR3 is CASSLTKQGLAGGDTQYF. Written as DNA, the CDR3 is TGTGCCAGCAGCTTAACAAAACAGGGACTAGCGGGGGGAGATACGCAGTATTTT.

This chain links TRBV6-5 with TRBJ1-5; D uncertain. Germline V gene data show CDR1 as MNHEY and CDR2 as SVGAGI. Trimming shortened V by 0 bases and J by 6 bases, and 6 bases separated the two germline ends. The CDR3 loop spans 13 amino acids. CDR3 loop: CASSYSNAQPQHF. CDR3 in DNA: TGTGCCAGCAGTTACTCGAATGCTCAGCCCCAGCATTTT.

DNA of the CDR3: TGTGCCAGCTCACCCGGACTAGCGGAAGAGACCCAGTACTTC. Its protein is CASSPGLAEETQYF. The V call is TRBV18, the J call TRBJ2-5; 10 bases are a match to TRBD2. Germline V gene lookup returns CDR1 KGHSH and CDR2 LQKENI. The CDR3 spans 14 residues. V gave up 3 bases and J gave up 3 bases; unmatched junction bases: 1.

The chain recombines TRBV4-1 with TRBJ2-2; D is ambiguous. Germline V gene data show CDR1 as MGHRA and CDR2 as YSYEKL. The CDR3 runs 16 residues. Trimming removed 1 base at V and 5 bases at J, with 14 bases between. The CDR3: CASSQGEEPGTGELFF. As DNA, the CDR3 is TGCGCCAGCAGCCAAGGAGAGGAGCCGGGTACCGGGGAGCTGTTTTTT.

CDR3 DNA: TGTGCCAGCAGCGGGGGGGGCCGGAGAGATACGCAGTATTTT. It yields the protein CASSGGGRRDTQYF. The rearrangement links TRBV6-5 to TRBJ2-3; 8 bases are a match to TRBD2. Unmatched junction bases numbered 7, after V lost 6 bases and J lost 5 bases. Per the germline V gene, CDR1 is MNHEY and CDR2 is SVGAGI. This CDR3 is built from 14 residues.

The rearrangement uses TRBV6-5 and TRBJ2-5; D may be TRBD1 (6 bases). This CDR3 is built from 13 residues. Trimming cost V 7 bases and J 4 bases, with 13 bases left between them. Germline V gene data show CDR1 as MNHEY and CDR2 as SVGAGI. The CDR3 is CASKQGYPETQYF. The CDR3 DNA reads TGTGCCAGCAAACAGGGTTACCCAGAGACCCAGTACTTC.

The chain employs TRBV5-1 and TRBJ2-1; perhaps TRBD2 as D (5 bases). This CDR3 has 14 amino acids. V was trimmed by 4 bases and J by 9 bases, leaving 17 bases between them. Looked up from germline, CDR1 is SGHRS and CDR2 is YFSETQ. CDR3 residues: CASSQDSRMGEQFF. The DNA of the CDR3 is TGCGCCAGCAGCCAGGACTCAAGAATGGGTGAGCAGTTCTTC.

The rearrangement links TRBV30 to TRBJ2-5; D uncertain. The germline V gene has CDR1 GTSNPN and CDR2 SVGIG (reference sequence). The CDR3 is made up of 12 amino acids. Deletions cut 1 base from V and 5 bases from J, with 8 bases between. The CDR3 bases are TGTGCCTGGAGTGCGGCCCGGGAGACCCAGTACTTC. Its protein product is CAWSAARETQYF.

The chain has TRBV28 and TRBJ1-2; D is unresolved. Deletions cut 4 bases from V and 5 bases from J, with 8 bases between. Per the germline V gene, CDR1 is MDHEN and CDR2 is SYDVKM. The CDR3 contains 12 residues. CDR3 loop: CASSSQLYGYTF. CDR3 sequence (DNA): TGTGCCAGCAGTTCTCAGCTGTATGGCTACACCTTC.

The CDR3 region is CASSYTSNQPQHF. The CDR3 coding sequence is TGTGCCAGCAGTTACACGTCCAATCAGCCCCAGCATTTT. The chain combines TRBV6-2 or TRBV6-3 with TRBJ1-5, with D unresolved. The V end was cut by 2 bases, the J end by 3 bases, with 5 bases between. There are 13 residues in the CDR3. Germline loops: CDR1 MNHEY, CDR2 SVGEGT.

This clone showed up just once. Other DNA sequences from this sample encode an identical CDR3 as well. The chain links TRBV12-3 or TRBV12-4 to TRBJ2-3; no reliable D call. V lost 3 bases, J lost 2 bases, and 3 bases lay in between. The CDR3 runs 12 residues. CDR3 DNA: TGTGCCAGCAGTTTCTCCACAGATACGCAGTATTTT. It codes for CASSFSTDTQYF.

The gene calls are TRBV6-6 and TRBJ1-1; D perhaps matches TRBD1 (5 bases). CDR3 length: 13 amino acids. The V gene's germline CDR1 is MNHNY and CDR2 SVGAGI (reference sequence). Trimming pared 6 bases from V and 0 bases from J, leaving 8 bases between. The DNA of the CDR3 is TGTGCCAGCAGCGGACATATGAACACTGAAGCTTTCTTT. It is translated as CASSGHMNTEAFF.

V usage is TRBV6-5 and J usage is TRBJ2-7; 7 nucleotides align to TRBD2. The V segment lost 0 bases and the J segment 7 bases; nucleotides outside the gene matches: 6. CDR3 length: 14 amino acids. The germline CDR1 and CDR2 sequences are MNHEY and SVGAGI. The CDR3 spells CASSYSRETEEQYF. The CDR3, as DNA: TGTGCCAGCAGTTACTCGCGGGAGACTGAAGAGCAGTACTTC.

The gene calls are TRBV11-2 and TRBJ1-2; a possible D gene is TRBD1 (6 bases). Germline CDR1 is SGHAT and CDR2 is FQNNGV. The CDR3 has 14 residues. With 9 bases removed from V and 8 bases from J, the gap between germline ends came to 22 bases. CDR3 sequence (DNA): TGTGCCAGTACCTGGGGCCAGGGGATATACGGCTACACCTTC. It specifies CASTWGQGIYGYTF.